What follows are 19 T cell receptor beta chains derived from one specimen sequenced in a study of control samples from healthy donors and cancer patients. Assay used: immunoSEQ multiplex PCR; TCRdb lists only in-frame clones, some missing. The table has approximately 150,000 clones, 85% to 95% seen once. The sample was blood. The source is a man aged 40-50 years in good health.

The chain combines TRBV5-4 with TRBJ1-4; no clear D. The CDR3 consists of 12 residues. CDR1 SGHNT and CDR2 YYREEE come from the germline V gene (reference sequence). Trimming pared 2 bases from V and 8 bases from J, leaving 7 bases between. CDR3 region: CASSFSQEKLFF. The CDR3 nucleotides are TGTGCCAGCAGCTTTAGTCAGGAAAAACTGTTTTTT.

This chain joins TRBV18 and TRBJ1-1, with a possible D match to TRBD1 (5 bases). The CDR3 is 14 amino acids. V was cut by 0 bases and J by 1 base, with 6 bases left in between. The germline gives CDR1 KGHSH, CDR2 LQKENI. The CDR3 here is CASSPPGGNTEAFF. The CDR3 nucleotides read TGTGCCAGCTCACCACCGGGGGGGAACACTGAAGCTTTCTTT.

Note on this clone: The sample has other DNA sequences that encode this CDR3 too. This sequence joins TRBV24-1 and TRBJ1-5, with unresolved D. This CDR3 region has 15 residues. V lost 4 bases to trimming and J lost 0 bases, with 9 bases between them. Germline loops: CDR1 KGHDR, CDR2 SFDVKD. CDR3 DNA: TGTGCCACCAGTGACACGGGAGGTAGCAATCAGCCCCAGCATTTT. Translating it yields CATSDTGGSNQPQHF.

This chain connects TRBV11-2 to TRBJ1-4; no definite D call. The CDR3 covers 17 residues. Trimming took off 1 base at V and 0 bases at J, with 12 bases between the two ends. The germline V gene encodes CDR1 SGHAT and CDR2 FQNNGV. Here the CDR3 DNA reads TGTGCCAGCAGCTTAGCTCTCGTTCGCGCAACTAATGAAAAACTGTTTTTT. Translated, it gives CASSLALVRATNEKLFF.

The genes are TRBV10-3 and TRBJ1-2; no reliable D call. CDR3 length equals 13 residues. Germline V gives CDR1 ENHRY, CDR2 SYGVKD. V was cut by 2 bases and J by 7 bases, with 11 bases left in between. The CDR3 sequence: CAISEGLRAGYTF. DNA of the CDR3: TGTGCCATCAGTGAGGGCCTCCGCGCTGGCTACACCTTC.

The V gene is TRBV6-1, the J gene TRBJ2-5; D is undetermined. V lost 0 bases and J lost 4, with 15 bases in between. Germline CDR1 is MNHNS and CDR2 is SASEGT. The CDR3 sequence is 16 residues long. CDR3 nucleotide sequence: TGTGCCAGCAGTGAAGCGGCCGGACGGTGGAGAGAGACCCAGTACTTC. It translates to CASSEAAGRWRETQYF.

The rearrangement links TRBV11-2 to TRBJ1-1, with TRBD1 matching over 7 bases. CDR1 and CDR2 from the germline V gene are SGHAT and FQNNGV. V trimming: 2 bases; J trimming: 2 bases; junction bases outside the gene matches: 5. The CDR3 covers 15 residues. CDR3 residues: CASSLRQGLNTEAFF. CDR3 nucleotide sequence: TGTGCCAGCAGCTTAAGACAGGGACTTAACACTGAAGCTTTCTTT.

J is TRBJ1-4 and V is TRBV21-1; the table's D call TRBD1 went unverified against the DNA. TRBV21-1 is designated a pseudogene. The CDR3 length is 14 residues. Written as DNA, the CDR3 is TGTGCCAGCAGCGCACCCGGGACAAGTGAAAAACTGTTTTTT. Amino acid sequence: CASSAPGTSEKLFF.

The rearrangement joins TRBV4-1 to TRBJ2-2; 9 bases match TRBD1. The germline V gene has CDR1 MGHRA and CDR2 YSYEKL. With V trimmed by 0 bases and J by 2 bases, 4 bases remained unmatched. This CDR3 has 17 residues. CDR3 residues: CASSQDKGQGNTGELFF. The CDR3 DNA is TGCGCCAGCAGCCAAGATAAGGGACAGGGAAACACCGGGGAGCTGTTTTTT.

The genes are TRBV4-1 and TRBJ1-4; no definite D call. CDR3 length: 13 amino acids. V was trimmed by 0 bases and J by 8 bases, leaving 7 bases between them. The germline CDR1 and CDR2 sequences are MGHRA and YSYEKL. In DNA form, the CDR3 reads TGCGCCAGCAGCCAAGATCCAGGAGAAAAACTGTTTTTT. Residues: CASSQDPGEKLFF.

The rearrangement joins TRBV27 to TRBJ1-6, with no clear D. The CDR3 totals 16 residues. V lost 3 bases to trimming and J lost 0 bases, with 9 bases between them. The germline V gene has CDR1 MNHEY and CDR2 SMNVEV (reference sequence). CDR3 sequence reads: CASSFERSSYNSPLHF. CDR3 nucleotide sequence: TGTGCCAGCAGTTTTGAAAGGAGCTCCTATAATTCACCCCTCCACTTT.

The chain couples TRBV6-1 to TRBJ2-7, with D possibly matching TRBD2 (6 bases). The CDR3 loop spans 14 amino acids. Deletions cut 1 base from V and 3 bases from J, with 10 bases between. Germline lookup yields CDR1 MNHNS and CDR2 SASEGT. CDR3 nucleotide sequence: TGTGCCAGCAGTGAAGAGGGTAGCGGCTACGAGCAGTACTTC. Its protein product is CASSEEGSGYEQYF.

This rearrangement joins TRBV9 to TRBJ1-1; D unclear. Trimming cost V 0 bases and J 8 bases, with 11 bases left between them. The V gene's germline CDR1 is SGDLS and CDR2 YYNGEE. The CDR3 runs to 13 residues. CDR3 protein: CASSVDSSREAFF. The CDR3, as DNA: TGTGCCAGCAGCGTAGATTCTTCCAGGGAAGCTTTCTTT.

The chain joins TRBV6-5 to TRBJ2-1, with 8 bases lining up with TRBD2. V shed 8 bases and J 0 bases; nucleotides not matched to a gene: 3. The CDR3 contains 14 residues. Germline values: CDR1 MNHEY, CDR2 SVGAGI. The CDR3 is CASFRGGSYNEQFF. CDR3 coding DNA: TGTGCCAGCTTTCGGGGGGGCTCCTACAATGAGCAGTTCTTC.

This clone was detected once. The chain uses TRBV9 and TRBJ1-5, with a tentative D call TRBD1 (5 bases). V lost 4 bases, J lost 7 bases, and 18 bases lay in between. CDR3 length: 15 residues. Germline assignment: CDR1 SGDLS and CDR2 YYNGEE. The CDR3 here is CASSHGGGGGQPQHF. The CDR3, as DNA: TGTGCCAGCAGCCATGGTGGGGGTGGGGGACAGCCCCAGCATTTT.

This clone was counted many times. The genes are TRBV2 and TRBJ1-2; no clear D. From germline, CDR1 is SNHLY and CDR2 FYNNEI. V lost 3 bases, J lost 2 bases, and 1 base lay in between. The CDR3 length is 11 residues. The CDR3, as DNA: TGTGCCAGCAGTGACAACTATGGCTACACCTTC. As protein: CASSDNYGYTF.

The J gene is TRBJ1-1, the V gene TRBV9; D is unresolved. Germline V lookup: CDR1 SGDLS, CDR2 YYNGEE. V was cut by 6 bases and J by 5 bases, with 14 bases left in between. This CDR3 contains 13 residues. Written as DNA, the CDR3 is TGTGCCAGCAACATTCCGGGTTTTACTGAAGCTTTCTTT. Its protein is CASNIPGFTEAFF.

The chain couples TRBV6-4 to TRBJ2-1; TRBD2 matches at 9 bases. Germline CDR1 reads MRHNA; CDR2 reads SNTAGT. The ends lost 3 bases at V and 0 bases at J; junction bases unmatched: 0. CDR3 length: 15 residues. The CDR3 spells CASSERGGSYNEQFF. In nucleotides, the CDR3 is TGTGCCAGCAGTGAGCGGGGGGGCTCCTACAATGAGCAGTTCTTC.

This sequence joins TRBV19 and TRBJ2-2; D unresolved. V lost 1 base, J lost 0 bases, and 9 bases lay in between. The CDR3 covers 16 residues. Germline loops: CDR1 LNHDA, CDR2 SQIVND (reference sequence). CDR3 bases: TGTGCCAGTAGTATAGTAAGAGATCCGAACACCGGGGAGCTGTTTTTT. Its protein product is CASSIVRDPNTGELFF.